Listed here are 10 T cell receptor beta chains from one sample, sequenced in a study of T cells after yellow fever vaccination. TCRdb processed the 5' RACE reads anew with MiXCR; each CDR3 protein has one entry. Found here are hundreds of thousands of distinct CDR3 sequences, roughly 13% of them singletons; the top ten hold about 14%. The sample consisted of PBMCs, taken on the day of the yellow fever booster vaccination. These TCRs come from a man under 40 who received the YFV17D yellow fever vaccine.

The rearrangement uses TRBV29-1 and TRBJ1-2; D is ambiguous. The CDR3 spans 11 residues. The germline CDR1 and CDR2 sequences are SQVTM and ANQGSEA. CDR3 DNA: TGCAGTTTTTATCACCGATATGGCTACACCTTC. Protein product: CSFYHRYGYTF. The full variable domain, its missing parts supplied by reference TRBV29-1 and TRBJ1-2, is SAVISQKPSRDICQRGTSLTIQCQVDSQVTMMFWYRQQPGQSLTLIATANQGSEATYESGFVIDKFPISRPNLTFSTLTVSNMSPEDSSIYLCSFYHRYGYTFGSGTRLTVV.

This chain uses TRBV6-1 with TRBJ1-3; TRBD1 agrees at 10 bases. J lost 4 bases, V lost 8 bases, and 5 bases had no gene match. This CDR3 region has 14 residues. Germline V CDR1 and CDR2: MNHNS, SASEGT. In nucleotides, the CDR3 is TGTGCCAGCCGAGGGACAGGGGAGGGAAACACCATATATTTT. Encoded protein: CASRGTGEGNTIYF.

The chain carries TRBV12-3 or TRBV12-4 and TRBJ2-7; D gene ambiguous. This CDR3 region has 13 residues. V was clipped by 3 bases and J by 1 base, with 7 bases between them. The DNA of the CDR3 is TGTGCCAGCAGTTTCGCTGCGTCCTACGAGCAGTACTTC. Amino acid sequence: CASSFAASYEQYF.

This clonotype was observed a handful of times. The chain carries TRBV18 and TRBJ2-5; D might be TRBD2 (7 bases). Per germline, CDR1 KGHSH and CDR2 LQKENI. The V and J ends lost 2 bases and 4 bases respectively, with 11 bases between them. This CDR3 is built from 14 residues. Here the CDR3 reads CASSPRGGTETQYF. The CDR3 region has the DNA TGTGCCAGCTCACCAAGGGGGGGTACAGAGACCCAGTACTTC.

This chain connects TRBV28 to TRBJ2-5, with 10 bases matching TRBD2. The CDR3 covers 16 residues. Germline-derived CDR1 and CDR2 are MDHEN and SYDVKM. V was clipped by 1 base and J by 1 base; unmatched bases: 3. CDR3 sequence (DNA): TGTGCCAGCAGTTTATACCAGCGGGGGGGCCAAGAGACCCAGTACTTC. Its protein product is CASSLYQRGGQETQYF.

The J gene is TRBJ2-1, the V gene TRBV11-2; 9 bases align to TRBD2. CDR1 SGHAT and CDR2 FQNNGV come from the germline V gene. The V gene end was trimmed by 5 bases and the J gene end by 8 bases; junction bases not matched to a gene: 10. The CDR3 is made up of 15 amino acids. The CDR3 sequence is CASSNLAGRGDEQFF. The CDR3 region has the DNA TGTGCCAGCAGCAACCTAGCGGGAAGAGGGGATGAGCAGTTCTTC.

The chain recombines TRBV12-3 or TRBV12-4 with TRBJ2-1; no reliable D call. The CDR3 extends over 12 amino acids. V lost 3 bases, J lost 8 bases, and 8 bases lay in between. The CDR3 coding sequence is TGTGCCAGCAGTTTTTTAAGGCATGAGCAGTTCTTC. This translates into CASSFLRHEQFF.

This sequence joins TRBV11-2 and TRBJ2-1; weak D call: TRBD1 (6 bases). Per the germline V gene, CDR1 is SGHAT and CDR2 is FQNNGV. The CDR3 consists of 20 residues. Trimming stripped 3 bases from V and 6 bases from J, with 30 bases between. The DNA for the CDR3 is TGTGCCAGCAGCTTTATCAGGACAGATGTTACTAGTGGGAGAGGCAATGAGCAGTTCTTC. Protein product: CASSFIRTDVTSGRGNEQFF.

This clonotype was counted only a few times. The chain recombines TRBV5-1 with TRBJ2-6; possible D gene TRBD1, 6 bases. Trimming took off 4 bases at V and 4 bases at J, with 18 bases between the two ends. Looked up from germline, CDR1 is SGHRS and CDR2 is YFSETQ. The CDR3 has 17 amino acids. CDR3 DNA: TGCGCCAGCAGCGACCCGGGACAATCCTCGGGGGCCAACGTCCTGACTTTC. Protein: CASSDPGQSSGANVLTF.

This clonotype was counted a few times. The J gene is TRBJ2-2, the V gene TRBV7-9; TRBD2 agrees at 9 bases. The CDR3 sequence is 15 residues long. V dropped 2 bases and J dropped 4; count of bases not matched to a gene: 2. CDR1 and CDR2 from the germline V gene are SEHNR and FQNEAQ (reference sequence). CDR3 DNA: TGTGCCAGCAGCTTACGGCGGGAGGGCACCGGGGAGCTGTTTTTT. Its protein product is CASSLRREGTGELFF.